This entry is about one TCR beta chain. Antigen: not known. The same CDR3 can be traced to other DNA sequences in this sample. PCR involved 60 Vbeta and 13 Jbeta primers. Repertoires were generated with immunoSEQ multiplex PCR, while TCRdb's copy carries only in-frame clones and drops some. In the table there are over 150,000 clones, roughly 74% of which are singletons. This sample is part of a study of cytomegalovirus exposure and HLA in healthy donors. The study's findings and limits: Per a later analysis, 15,000 to 20,000 TCR beta sequences showed association with HLA alleles at 0.05 false discovery rate.

CDR3 length equals 13 residues. CDR1 is SEHNR and CDR2 is FQNEAQ in the germline V gene (reference sequence). V was clipped by 5 bases and J by 1 base, with 8 bases between them. The chain combines TRBV7-9 with TRBJ2-5; possibly TRBD1 for D (6 bases). The sequence derives from a man between 18 and 29 years old in good health and CMV-seronegative. Sequencing was carried out using PBMCs. CDR3 in DNA: TGTGCCAGCAGCAGGGGGTCCCAAGAGACCCAGTACTTC. Translated: CASSRGSQETQYF.